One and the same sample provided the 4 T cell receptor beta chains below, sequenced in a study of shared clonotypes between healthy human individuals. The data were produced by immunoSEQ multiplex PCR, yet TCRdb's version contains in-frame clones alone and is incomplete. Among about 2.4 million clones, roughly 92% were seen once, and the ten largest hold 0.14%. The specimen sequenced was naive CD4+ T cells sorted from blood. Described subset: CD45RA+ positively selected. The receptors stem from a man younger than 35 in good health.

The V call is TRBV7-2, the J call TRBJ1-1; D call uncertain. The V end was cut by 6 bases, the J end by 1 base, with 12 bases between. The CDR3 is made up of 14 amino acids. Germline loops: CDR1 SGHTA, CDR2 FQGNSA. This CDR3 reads CASRSRSWNTEAFF. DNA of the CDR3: TGTGCCAGCAGGTCCCGGAGTTGGAACACTGAAGCTTTCTTT.

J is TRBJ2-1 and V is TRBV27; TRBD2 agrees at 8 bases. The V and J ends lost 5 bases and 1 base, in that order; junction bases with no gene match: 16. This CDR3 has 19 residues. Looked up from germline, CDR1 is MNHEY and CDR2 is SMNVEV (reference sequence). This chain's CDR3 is CASSSVTFFGGGSYNEQFF. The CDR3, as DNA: TGTGCCAGCAGTAGTGTGACCTTTTTCGGCGGGGGGTCCTACAATGAGCAGTTCTTC.

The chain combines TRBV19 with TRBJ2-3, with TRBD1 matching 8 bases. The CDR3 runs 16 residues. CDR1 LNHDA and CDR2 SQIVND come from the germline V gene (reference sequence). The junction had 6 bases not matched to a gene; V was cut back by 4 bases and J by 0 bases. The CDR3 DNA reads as TGTGCCAGTAGTACGCTGACAGGGGCTAGCACAGATACGCAGTATTTT. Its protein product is CASSTLTGASTDTQYF. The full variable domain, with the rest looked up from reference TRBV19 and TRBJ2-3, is DGGITQSPKYLFRKEGQNVTLSCEQNLNHDAMYWYRQDPGQGLRLIYYSQIVNDFQKGDIAEGYSVSREKKESFPLTVTSAQKNPTAFYLCASSTLTGASTDTQYFGPGTRLTVL.

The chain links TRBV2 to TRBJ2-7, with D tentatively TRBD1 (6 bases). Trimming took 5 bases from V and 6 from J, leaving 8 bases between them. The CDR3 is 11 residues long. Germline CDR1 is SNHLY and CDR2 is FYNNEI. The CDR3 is CASSLGAEQYF. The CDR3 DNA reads TGTGCCAGCAGTTTGGGGGCCGAGCAGTACTTC.